Listed here is a single TCR beta chain. The entry originates in a study of OX40 agonist ivuxolimab in advanced cancers. Assay used: immunoSEQ multiplex PCR; TCRdb lists only in-frame clones, some missing. The profile shows roughly 49,000 clones, roughly four fifths of them singletons. Sample: CD4+ or CD8+ T cells sorted from blood, taken in a trial of the OX40 agonist ivuxolimab. This sequence originates from an adult with an advanced solid tumor such as melanoma, head and neck, liver or kidney cancer.

DNA of the CDR3: TGTGCCAGCAGCAAAGGGCCTGGGCTTAACTATGGCTACACCTTC. Translation gives CASSKGPGLNYGYTF. This chain connects TRBV21-1 to TRBJ1-2; the table's D call, TRBD1, was not checked against the DNA. TRBV21-1 is shown as a pseudogene. The CDR3 covers 15 residues.